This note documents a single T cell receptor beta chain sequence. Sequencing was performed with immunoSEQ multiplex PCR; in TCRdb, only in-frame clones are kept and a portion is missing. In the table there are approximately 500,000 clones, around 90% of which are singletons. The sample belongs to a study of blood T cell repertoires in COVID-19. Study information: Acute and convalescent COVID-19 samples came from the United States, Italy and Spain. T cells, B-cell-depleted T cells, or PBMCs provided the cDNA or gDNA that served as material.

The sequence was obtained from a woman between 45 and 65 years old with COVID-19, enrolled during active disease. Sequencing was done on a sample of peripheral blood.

The CDR3 region is CASSYARDRLSQRHQPQHF. CDR3 bases: TGTGCCAGCAGTTACGCCCGGGACAGGCTCTCCCAACGCCATCAGCCCCAGCATTTT. The J gene is TRBJ1-5, the V gene TRBV28; 8 nucleotides agree with TRBD1. The CDR3 has 19 residues. The trim removed 4 bases at V and 5 bases at J, leaving 19 bases unmatched. Germline V CDR1 and CDR2: MDHEN, SYDVKM.